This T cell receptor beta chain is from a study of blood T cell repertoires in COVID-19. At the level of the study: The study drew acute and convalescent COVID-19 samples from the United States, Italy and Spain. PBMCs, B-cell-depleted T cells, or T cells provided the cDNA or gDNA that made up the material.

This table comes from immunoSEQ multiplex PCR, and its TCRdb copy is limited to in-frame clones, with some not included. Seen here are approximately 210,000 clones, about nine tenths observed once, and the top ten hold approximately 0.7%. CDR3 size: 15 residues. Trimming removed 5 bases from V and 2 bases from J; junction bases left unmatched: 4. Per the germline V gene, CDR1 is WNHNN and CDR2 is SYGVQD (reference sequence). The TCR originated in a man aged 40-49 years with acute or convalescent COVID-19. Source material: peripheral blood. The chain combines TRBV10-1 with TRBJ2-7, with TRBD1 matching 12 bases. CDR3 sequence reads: CASSSGTGGTYEQYF. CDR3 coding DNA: TGCGCCAGCAGTTCCGGGACAGGGGGCACCTACGAGCAGTACTTC.